This TCR beta chain comes out of a study of metastatic and nonmetastatic thyroid tumors (dated by TCRdb to 2019 to 2021). At the level of the whole study: For patients with malignant and with benign thyroid disease, the researchers compared repertoires between peripheral blood samples and tumor or nodule tissue samples. Broad study findings and their caveats: TCR beta diversity was reported as significantly higher in malignant tumors than in benign nodules, in both blood and tumor samples.

The protocol used for the library was PCR. TCRdb lists the instrument as Illumina HiSeq 4000. High-throughput sequencing was used to profile the CDR3 region of the TCR beta-chain in every patient. The source study handled its data this way. Drawing on CDR3 differences between clinicopathological groups, the researchers built a classifier meant to tell apart patients with distant-metastatic papillary thyroid cancer. Repertoire diversity was assessed with the Shannon index, and tumor-blood repertoire similarity with the Morisita-Horn index. Through fastp at Q25 and MiXCR, TCRdb rebuilt clones from the public reads, retaining in-frame beta chains. TCRdb, not the original authors, processed these V and J calls. The sample table lists about 93,000 clones, about 12% of them with a count of one. The ten most abundant clones make up 11% of the sample. Between the V and J ends, shortened by 4 bases and 4 bases respectively, the junction contains 13 bases. Its CDR3 holds 14 amino acids, cysteine through phenylalanine. The DNA shown is the 42-base CDR3, in frame from base 1. The germline V gene (reference sequence) gives CDR1 as MNHEY and CDR2 as SMNVEV.

Before undergoing thyroid surgery, none of the patients had been given any kind of treatment. The study retrospectively analysed patient clinical samples collected from the early 2010s to the late 2010s using T-cell receptor beta sequencing. Points on this clone: Its antigen has not been determined. Nothing much larger sits one base from this clone, and base qualities are not available.

The chain links TRBV27 with TRBJ2-5; the D segment cannot be called with confidence. The sequencing input was blood. This sequence was found in a female donor with papillary thyroid cancer or a benign thyroid nodule (not recorded which). Some clones in this sample may be carry-over from other donors' samples. This receptor has the CDR3 CASSYVCGVETQYF. The DNA reads as follows: TGTGCCAGCAGTTATGTCTGCGGTGTAGAGACCCAGTACTTC.